The clone carrying this TCR beta chain was observed at least ten times. Its cognate antigen is unknown. These data belong to a study of identical twins. General study points: For cord blood, abundant beta clonotypes had fewer insertions, unlike memory repertoires, which showed none. When twins shared out-of-frame alpha sequences, those sequences had excess low generation probability. Monozygotic twins shared more out-of-frame TCR alpha than recombination models predicted.

TCRdb re-derived calls from the 5' RACE reads in MiXCR, one entry per CDR3 protein. The sample includes approximately 500,000 distinct CDR3 sequences, 12% to 15% of them seen just once. CDR1 and CDR2 (germline): MNHNS, SASEGT. CDR3 length equals 15 residues. V lost 1 base to trimming and J lost 0 bases, with 4 bases between them. This same sample was also taken into another study, of yellow fever vaccine responses in identical twins.

This sequence originates from a young woman in good health. The chain carries TRBV6-1 and TRBJ2-6; D gene ambiguous. Sequenced material: CD4+ T cells sorted from blood. In nucleotides, the CDR3 is TGTGCCAGCAGTGAAGGCTCCTCTGGGGCCAACGTCCTGACTTTC. Encoded protein: CASSEGSSGANVLTF.